Listed here are 26 T cell receptor beta chains from one sample, sequenced in a study of cytomegalovirus exposure and HLA in healthy donors (dated by TCRdb to about 2017). Receptor libraries were prepared by the immunoSEQ multiplex PCR assay. For the multiplex PCR, a mixture combining 60 forward primers for TCR Vbeta segments and 13 reverse primers for TCR Jbeta segments was used. Imported from immuneACCESS, the table was reduced by TCRdb to in-frame sequences with V and J called. These copies leave out some clones; in studies compared against another copy, an unresolved V gene accounts for under half, and the cause of the remainder is not known. For this sample the table gives 100,000 to 150,000 clones, of which roughly 74% were detected only once. The ten largest clones capture 6% to 8% of the sample. Sequenced sample: PBMCs. The receptors derive from a male donor in good health and CMV-seronegative.

CDR3 sequence (DNA): TGTGCCAGCAGCGAGGGACCGGGACAGAAAAGCGGGAACACCATATATTTT. Its protein product is CASSEGPGQKSGNTIYF. V usage is TRBV9 and J usage is TRBJ1-3; 7 bases align to TRBD1. V lost 3 bases to trimming and J lost 7 bases; unmatched junction nucleotides: 16. The CDR3 is made up of 17 amino acids. The germline CDR1 and CDR2 sequences are SGDLS and YYNGEE.

Regarding this clone: The CDR3 does not end in the conserved phenylalanine or tryptophan, so this is likely a read error. The limits of the CDR3 on the DNA are not certain, so only TCRdb's listed CDR3 is given. The V call is TRBV19, the J call TRBJ1-2; TRBD1 is the table's D call and was not checked against the DNA. Germline CDR1 LNHDA, CDR2 SQIVND (reference sequence). The CDR3 is 14 amino acids long, termini counted. The CDR3 protein is CASSGQITGGWLSV.

The chain has TRBV5-6 and TRBJ1-2; D is unclear. The CDR3 loop spans 13 amino acids. Per germline, CDR1 SGHDT and CDR2 YYEEEE. The V gene lost 4 bases and the J gene lost 6 bases, with 13 bases spanning the gap. The CDR3 DNA reads as TGTGCCAGCAGCCCAGTGATACGGGATGGCTACACCTTC. It translates to CASSPVIRDGYTF.

V is TRBV19 and J is TRBJ2-5, with 10 bases matching TRBD2. Matching the DNA end better, TRBJ2-7 makes the J call doubtful. Per the germline V gene, CDR1 is LNHDA and CDR2 is SQIVND (reference sequence). The CDR3 totals 14 residues. CDR3 bases: TGTGCCAGTAGTTCCTCTAGCGGGAGCTACGAGCAGTACTTC. Its translation is CASSSSSGSYEQYF.

This chain links TRBV27 with TRBJ2-7; TRBD2 aligns across 8 bases. J gave up 4 bases and V 5 bases, and 4 bases lay outside the gene matches. This CDR3 comprises 13 residues. Germline V gene data show CDR1 as MNHEY and CDR2 as SMNVEV (reference sequence). The CDR3: CASSPGGGYEQYF. DNA of the CDR3: TGTGCCAGCAGTCCGGGAGGGGGATACGAGCAGTACTTC.

This clone was counted between two and nine times. The chain has TRBV7-2 and TRBJ1-2; 8 positions match TRBD1. Looked up from germline, CDR1 is SGHTA and CDR2 is FQGNSA. This CDR3 contains 16 residues. The V and J ends lost 3 bases and 4 bases, in that order; junction bases with no gene match: 10. CDR3 DNA sequence: TGTGCCAGCAGCTTCCAGGGGGCCGTTAATTTCTATGGCTACACCTTC. It yields the protein CASSFQGAVNFYGYTF.

The chain combines TRBV19 with TRBJ2-5; D may be TRBD2 (5 bases). V was shortened by 2 bases and J by 5 bases, with 18 bases between the two germline ends. This CDR3 comprises 16 residues. Germline V gene sequence: CDR1 LNHDA, CDR2 SQIVND (reference sequence). CDR3 amino acids: CASSIRLRGPWETQYF. CDR3 DNA sequence: TGTGCCAGTAGTATAAGACTCCGGGGTCCTTGGGAGACCCAGTACTTC.

The chain couples TRBV7-2 to TRBJ1-1; D might be TRBD1 (5 bases). Trimming shortened V by 2 bases and J by 4 bases, and 14 bases separated the two germline ends. This CDR3 has 15 amino acids. The V gene's germline CDR1 is SGHTA and CDR2 FQGNSA. The CDR3 region is CASSLIGGRVTEAFF. CDR3 nucleotides: TGTGCCAGCAGCTTAATCGGGGGACGAGTCACTGAAGCTTTCTTT.

Notes on this clone: The junction and the germline gene differ at one end; a read error may be behind it. V is TRBV7-9 and J is TRBJ2-7, with a weak D call TRBD2 (6 bases). Per germline, CDR1 SEHNR and CDR2 FQNEAQ (reference sequence). CDR3 length: 12 residues. CDR3 region: CSSQEGTYEQYF. In DNA form, the CDR3 reads TGTTCCAGCCAGGAGGGTACCTACGAGCAGTACTTC.

The gene calls are TRBV29-1 and TRBJ1-1; TRBD1 matches 8 bases. Trimming at V came to 5 bases and at J to 6 bases, leaving 8 bases not matched to a gene. Germline assignment: CDR1 SQVTM and CDR2 ANQGSEA. This CDR3 region has 13 residues. CDR3 sequence reads: CSVIRQGSPEAFF. As DNA, the CDR3 is TGCAGCGTTATCCGACAGGGGTCCCCTGAAGCTTTCTTT.

This chain joins TRBV25-1 and TRBJ2-1; 7 bases map to TRBD2. The CDR3 consists of 14 residues. The V and J ends lost 3 bases and 7 bases, in that order; junction bases with no gene match: 6. Germline lookup yields CDR1 MGHDK and CDR2 SYGVNS. DNA of the CDR3: TGTGCCAGCAGTGAGCGGGAGTTCGGGAATGAGCAGTTCTTC. It specifies CASSEREFGNEQFF.

The chain carries TRBV5-1 and TRBJ2-3, with a tentative D call TRBD2 (6 bases). V lost 4 bases and J 0 bases, leaving 18 bases between the germline ends. Germline CDR1 and CDR2: SGHRS and YFSETQ. The CDR3 has 17 amino acids. CDR3 sequence reads: CASSRRWGSGSTDTQYF. The CDR3 nucleotides read TGCGCCAGCAGCCGCCGGTGGGGTAGCGGTAGCACAGATACGCAGTATTTT.

This clone was recorded only once. The V and J genes are TRBV9 and TRBJ1-3; TRBD1 is a possible D gene (6 bases). The germline gives CDR1 SGDLS, CDR2 YYNGEE. This CDR3 is 15 amino acids long. V dropped 2 bases and J dropped 2 bases, with 11 bases sitting between them. In DNA, the CDR3 is TGTGCCAGCAGCGTTGGACAGATTACTGGAAACACCATATATTTT. This sequence encodes CASSVGQITGNTIYF.

The genes are TRBV21-1 and TRBJ2-2; the table gives TRBD2 as D, unverified against the DNA. TRBV21-1 is described as a pseudogene. The length of the CDR3 is 14 residues. The CDR3 region is CASSKIRSVGELFF. CDR3 sequence (DNA): TGTGCCAGCAGCAAAATCCGCTCGGTCGGGGAGCTGTTTTTT.

The V and J genes are TRBV30 and TRBJ2-1; D might be TRBD1 (6 bases). With 5 bases removed from V and 14 bases from J, the gap between germline ends came to 19 bases. Germline V lookup: CDR1 GTSNPN, CDR2 SVGIG (reference sequence). The CDR3 covers 12 residues. For the CDR3, the DNA is TGTGCCTGGGGACCCCAGGGACACCAAAAGTTCTTC. It codes for CAWGPQGHQKFF.

The CDR3, as DNA: TGTGCCAGCAGTTACGGGCGACAAGAGACCCAGTACTTC. It yields the protein CASSYGRQETQYF. The chain has TRBV6-6 and TRBJ2-5; D unclear. The V and J ends lost 2 bases and 2 bases respectively, with 6 bases between them. The CDR3 is made up of 13 amino acids. The germline V gene encodes CDR1 MNHNY and CDR2 SVGAGI (reference sequence).

The chain uses TRBV15 and TRBJ1-3; tentatively, D is TRBD1 (5 bases). Germline assignment: CDR1 LNHNV and CDR2 YYDKDF (reference sequence). The CDR3 loop spans 16 amino acids. V gave up 0 bases and J gave up 2 bases, with 11 bases separating them. For the CDR3, the DNA is TGTGCCACCAGCAGAGATCCGCCAGGGACTGGAAACACCATATATTTT. It encodes CATSRDPPGTGNTIYF. Variable domain in full (rest from reference TRBV15 and TRBJ1-3): DAMVIQNPRYQVTQFGKPVTLSCSQTLNHNVMYWYQQKSSQAPKLLFHYYDKDFNNEADTPDNFQSRRPNTSFCFLDIRSPGLGDTAMYLCATSRDPPGTGNTIYFGEGSWLTVV.

The rearrangement uses TRBV7-2 and TRBJ2-3; unclear D gene. The V gene lost 3 bases and the J gene lost 0 bases, with 10 bases spanning the gap. The CDR3 length is 15 residues. Germline CDR1 and CDR2: SGHTA and FQGNSA. CDR3: CASSFQLSSTDTQYF. CDR3 nucleotides: TGTGCCAGCAGCTTTCAGTTATCCAGCACAGATACGCAGTATTTT.

V is TRBV5-8 and J is TRBJ2-2; 7 nucleotides align to TRBD1. The CDR3 has 13 amino acids. The germline gives CDR1 SGHTS, CDR2 YDEGEE. The trim removed 2 bases at V and 9 bases at J, leaving 4 bases unmatched. This CDR3 reads CASSFLGGRELFF. CDR3 in DNA: TGTGCCAGCAGCTTCTTAGGGGGCCGGGAGCTGTTTTTT.

The chain links TRBV28 to TRBJ2-2, with D unresolved. Trimming took off 2 bases at V and 7 bases at J, with 11 bases between the two ends. Per the germline V gene, CDR1 is MDHEN and CDR2 is SYDVKM. CDR3 size: 14 residues. The CDR3 loop is CASSLTTGGGELFF. In DNA form, the CDR3 reads TGTGCCAGCAGTTTAACAACCGGCGGCGGGGAGCTGTTTTTT.

The V call is TRBV5-1, the J call TRBJ2-2; tentative D call: TRBD1 (5 bases). The germline V gene has CDR1 SGHRS and CDR2 YFSETQ. This CDR3 is built from 16 residues. The V gene lost 0 bases and the J gene lost 0 bases, with 9 bases spanning the gap. The CDR3 region has the DNA TGCGCCAGCAGCTTGGGGGGCAGCGCGAACACCGGGGAGCTGTTTTTT. Protein product: CASSLGGSANTGELFF.

The chain employs TRBV6-4 and TRBJ2-3; 9 bases match TRBD2. V lost 5 bases and J lost 5; bases outside the gene matches: 2. The CDR3 contains 13 residues. Germline lookup yields CDR1 MRHNA and CDR2 SNTAGT. The DNA for the CDR3 is TGTGCCAGCAGTAGACTAGCGGAAGATACGCAGTATTTT. This gives the protein CASSRLAEDTQYF.

This chain links TRBV2 with TRBJ2-6; D gene unclear. The CDR3 covers 14 residues. Between the trimmed V and J ends, which lost 5 bases and 1 base, there was a span of 6 bases. Germline V gene data show CDR1 as SNHLY and CDR2 as FYNNEI. The CDR3 reads CASSSFSGANVLTF. As DNA, the CDR3 is TGTGCCAGCAGTAGCTTTTCTGGGGCCAACGTCCTGACTTTC. Complete variable domain (other parts from reference TRBV2 and TRBJ2-6): EPEVTQTPSHQVTQMGQEVILRCVPISNHLYFYWYRQILGQKVEFLVSFYNNEISEKSEIFDDQFSVERPDGSNFTLKIRSTKLEDSAMYFCASSSFSGANVLTFGAGSRLTVL.

J is TRBJ2-2 and V is TRBV11-3; D is undetermined. The germline V and J ends were trimmed by 0 bases and 6 bases, with 8 bases remaining between them. CDR1 and CDR2 (germline): SGHNT, YENEEA. The CDR3 totals 14 residues. CDR3 residues: CASSLELNAGELFF. The CDR3, as DNA: TGTGCCAGCAGCTTAGAACTCAATGCCGGGGAGCTGTTTTTT.

J is TRBJ1-1 and V is TRBV6-5; weak D call: TRBD1 (5 bases). V was cut by 6 bases and J by 1 base, with 12 bases left in between. The CDR3 is 14 residues long. Germline CDR1 is MNHEY and CDR2 is SVGAGI. The chain's CDR3 is CASSHHGANTEAFF. The CDR3 DNA sequence: TGTGCCAGCAGCCACCATGGGGCGAACACTGAAGCTTTCTTT.

The table lists this clone with a count of one. This rearrangement joins TRBV29-1 to TRBJ2-5; 9 positions match TRBD2. This CDR3 spans 11 amino acids. The V and J ends lost 8 bases and 5 bases, in that order; junction bases with no gene match: 3. Germline V gives CDR1 SQVTM, CDR2 ANQGSEA. The CDR3 loop is CSKREAETQYF. Written as DNA, the CDR3 is TGCAGCAAGCGGGAGGCGGAGACCCAGTACTTC.